The 27 T cell receptor beta chains below all came from one sample that was sequenced in a study of blood T cells in healthy people across ages. Then a second PCR, running about 6 to 11 cycles, was carried out with a sample-barcoded 5' primer and a J-beta primer mix. Each CDR3 protein gets one entry after TCRdb re-called the 5' RACE reads with MiXCR. Of about 1.6 million distinct CDR3 sequences detected, about 35% appear once; the ten largest clones hold roughly 10%. The sample taken for sequencing was blood. These receptors all come from a woman in her thirties in good health.

The chain is built from TRBV12-3 or TRBV12-4 and TRBJ1-2; perhaps TRBD1 as D (5 bases). This CDR3 has 14 residues. V dropped 8 bases and J dropped 6 bases, with 19 bases sitting between them. As DNA, the CDR3 is TGTGCCAGCGGCGCCGGGCAGGGAGTGAATGGCTACACCTTC. Protein sequence: CASGAGQGVNGYTF.

Of note for this clonotype: A much bigger clone sits one base away, suggesting this may be a read error. CDR3 DNA: TGTGCCAGCAGCGTGGGCAGCGTTCGGGAGACCCAGTTCTTC. Translating gives CASSVGSVRETQFF. The chain joins TRBV9 to TRBJ2-5; D is perhaps TRBD2 (6 bases). The end of the DNA is better explained by TRBJ2-1, so the J call may be wrong. CDR3 length equals 14 residues. Germline V CDR1 and CDR2: SGDLS, YYNGEE.

This chain uses TRBV27 with TRBJ1-2, with D hard to call. Germline V gives CDR1 MNHEY, CDR2 SMNVEV (reference sequence). The V end lost 3 bases, the J end lost 8 bases, and 19 bases lay between the germline ends. The CDR3 spans 15 residues. CDR3 sequence (DNA): TGTGCCAGCAGTTTGGCCCCATATAGGACGCTGGGCTACACCTTC. Encoded protein: CASSLAPYRTLGYTF.

In this sample, this clonotype turned up a few times. The rearrangement uses TRBV3-1 and TRBJ2-3; TRBD2 might be the D (6 bases). Trimming shortened V by 8 bases and J by 2 bases, and 11 bases separated the two germline ends. This CDR3 is 13 amino acids long. In germline, CDR1 is LGHDT, CDR2 YNNKEL (reference sequence). The CDR3 DNA reads TGTGCCAGCGGTGGAGGGGTCACAGATACGCAGTATTTT. Amino acid sequence: CASGGGVTDTQYF.

This chain connects TRBV12-5 to TRBJ1-2; D gene uncertain. The germline gives CDR1 LGHNT, CDR2 FRNRAP. V lost 1 base and J 0 bases, leaving 15 bases between the germline ends. The CDR3 length is 17 residues. The CDR3 DNA follows: TGTGCTAGTGGTTTGGAACCCCCGGACTCAGCTAACTATGGCTACACCTTC. Its protein is CASGLEPPDSANYGYTF.

The V gene is TRBV3-1, the J gene TRBJ2-7; no firm D call. The end of the DNA is better explained by TRBJ2-5, so the J call may be wrong. The length of the CDR3 is 12 residues. Germline V gives CDR1 LGHDT, CDR2 YNNKEL (reference sequence). The CDR3 nucleotides read TGTGCCAGCAGCCAAGATGACCCGACCCAGTACTTC. Amino acid sequence: CASSQDDPTQYF.

This clonotype was picked up many times. The chain links TRBV12-3 or TRBV12-4 to TRBJ2-2; perhaps TRBD2 as D (5 bases). This CDR3 region has 13 residues. Trimming took 5 bases from V and 6 from J, leaving 10 bases between them. Written as DNA, the CDR3 is TGTGCCAGCAGTCCCGGAGGCGCCGGGGAGCTGTTTTTT. It is translated as CASSPGGAGELFF.

This clonotype was picked up a small number of times. The genes are TRBV9 and TRBJ2-5; the D gene is possibly TRBD2 (6 bases). The CDR3 covers 15 residues. CDR1 and CDR2 (germline): SGDLS, YYNGEE. The germline V and J ends were trimmed by 3 bases and 0 bases, with 12 bases remaining between them. This chain's CDR3 is CASSAWGEYQETQYF. The CDR3 bases are TGTGCCAGCAGCGCTTGGGGGGAGTACCAAGAGACCCAGTACTTC.

CDR3: CASSLSTGRMDTEAFF. In DNA, the CDR3 is TGTGCCAGCAGTTTATCGACGGGCAGGATGGACACTGAAGCTTTCTTT. The genes are TRBV27 and TRBJ1-1; no definite D call. Trimming shortened V by 0 bases and J by 3 bases, and 14 bases separated the two germline ends. Germline assignment: CDR1 MNHEY and CDR2 SMNVEV (reference sequence). This CDR3 is 16 amino acids long.

This rearrangement joins TRBV29-1 to TRBJ2-7, with TRBD1 identical over 10 bases. The CDR3 covers 16 residues. Losses at the gene ends were 6 bases for V and 9 bases for J; bases not matched to a gene: 20. Germline V gene data show CDR1 as SQVTM and CDR2 as ANQGSEA. CDR3 region: CSVIPFGTGVGDGQYF. The DNA of the CDR3 is TGCAGCGTGATCCCGTTCGGGACAGGGGTTGGGGACGGGCAGTACTTC.

The V call is TRBV5-1, the J call TRBJ2-5, with TRBD2 matching 11 bases. The trim removed 0 bases at V and 4 bases at J, leaving 11 bases unmatched. CDR1 and CDR2 from the germline V gene are SGHRS and YFSETQ. The CDR3 consists of 18 residues. The CDR3 is CASSLASTSGVPPETQYF. The CDR3 DNA is TGCGCCAGCAGCTTGGCGTCGACTAGCGGGGTCCCCCCAGAGACCCAGTACTTC. The full variable domain, rest sourced from reference TRBV5-1 and TRBJ2-5, is KAGVTQTPRYLIKTRGQQVTLSCSPISGHRSVSWYQQTPGQGLQFLFEYFSETQRNKGNFPGRFSGRQFSNSRSEMNVSTLELGDSALYLCASSLASTSGVPPETQYFGPGTRLLVL.

The rearrangement links TRBV7-6 to TRBJ2-7, with 7 bases aligning to TRBD1. The J call may be incorrect, as the DNA end agrees better with TRBJ2-5. The germline V gene has CDR1 SGHVS and CDR2 FNYEAQ. The CDR3 is 15 amino acids. CDR3 nucleotides: TGTGCCAGCAGCTTAGTCCCGACAGGGAGCGAGACCCAGTACTTC. It is translated as CASSLVPTGSETQYF.

The chain carries TRBV9 and TRBJ1-2; 7 bases map to TRBD1. The CDR3 has 13 amino acids. The germline V gene has CDR1 SGDLS and CDR2 YYNGEE. J was trimmed by 8 bases and V by 4 bases; bases with no gene match: 8. CDR3 region: CASSTGVWEGYTF. Here the CDR3 DNA reads TGTGCCAGCAGCACAGGGGTTTGGGAGGGCTACACCTTC.

The table lists this clonotype with a count of one. The V and J genes are TRBV7-2 and TRBJ1-1; the D is unclear. Between the trimmed V and J ends, which lost 6 bases and 0 bases, there was a span of 14 bases. In germline, CDR1 is SGHTA, CDR2 FQGNSA. The CDR3 totals 15 residues. The CDR3 DNA is TGTGCCAGCAGAGACCACGGAACTATGAACACTGAAGCTTTCTTT. Residues: CASRDHGTMNTEAFF.

This clonotype was found a few times. Here the CDR3 reads CAISEGTGGRQPQHF. The CDR3 DNA sequence: TGTGCCATCAGTGAGGGGACAGGGGGTCGGCAGCCCCAGCATTTT. The V call is TRBV10-3, the J call TRBJ1-5, with TRBD1 identical over 11 bases. This CDR3 is built from 15 residues. V trimming: 2 bases; J trimming: 7 bases; junction bases outside the gene matches: 4. Germline-derived CDR1 and CDR2 are ENHRY and SYGVKD.

This clonotype came up many times. This chain joins TRBV29-1 and TRBJ2-7; 7 bases are shared with TRBD2. Germline trimming cut 6 bases from V and 6 bases from J; bases unmatched to any gene: 23. Germline V lookup: CDR1 SQVTM, CDR2 ANQGSEA. The CDR3 has 17 residues. In nucleotides, the CDR3 is TGCAGCGTAGTCCCAGGGAAGCGGGACGGGGTTCGTGTCGAGCAGTACTTC. It is translated as CSVVPGKRDGVRVEQYF.

In its sample, this clonotype was seen a few times. One end of the junction is discordant with germline, which a read error may explain. The rearrangement uses TRBV10-3 and TRBJ1-2; D remains unclear. Germline V gives CDR1 ENHRY, CDR2 SYGVKD. This CDR3 comprises 13 residues. CDR3 residues: CAISESPTYGCTF. The CDR3 DNA follows: TGTGCCATCAGTGAGTCCCCCACCTATGGCTGCACCTTC.

This clonotype was seen a handful of times. The chain uses TRBV6-5 and TRBJ1-6; no definite D call. Trimming pared 2 bases from V and 9 bases from J, leaving 8 bases between. CDR3 length: 13 amino acids. Looked up from germline, CDR1 is MNHEY and CDR2 is SVGAGI. CDR3 amino acids: CASSYGGVSPLHF. Written as DNA, the CDR3 is TGTGCCAGCAGTTACGGTGGCGTTTCACCCCTCCACTTT.

This clonotype was picked up many times. The V gene is TRBV4-1, the J gene TRBJ2-7; the D gene is possibly TRBD1 (6 bases). CDR1 is MGHRA and CDR2 is YSYEKL in the germline V gene. The CDR3 runs 16 residues. The V gene lost 1 base and the J gene lost 2 bases, with 15 bases spanning the gap. The CDR3 here is CASSQGEMTGAYEQYF. The DNA for the CDR3 is TGCGCCAGCAGCCAAGGGGAAATGACAGGTGCCTACGAGCAGTACTTC.

CDR3 nucleotides: TGTGCCAGCAGGGGCGGACTAGCGGGAGGGATAACAGATACGCAGTATTTT. It codes for CASRGGLAGGITDTQYF. The J gene is TRBJ2-3, the V gene TRBV7-2, with TRBD2 identical over 15 bases. The germline CDR1 and CDR2 sequences are SGHTA and FQGNSA. J gave up 3 bases and V 6 bases, and 7 bases lay outside the gene matches. This CDR3 comprises 17 residues.

The rearrangement uses TRBV7-2 and TRBJ2-1; D is unclear. The CDR3 has 15 amino acids. The germline V gene has CDR1 SGHTA and CDR2 FQGNSA. Trimming pared 4 bases from V and 3 bases from J, leaving 13 bases between. The DNA of the CDR3 is TGTGCCAGCAGCTCCGTCGACGCTGACTACAATGAGCAGTTCTTC. Its translation is CASSSVDADYNEQFF.

The chain carries TRBV12-3 or TRBV12-4 and TRBJ2-1, with TRBD2 identical over 12 bases. J lost 7 bases, V lost 1 base, and 8 bases had no gene match. This CDR3 contains 17 residues. In DNA form, the CDR3 reads TGTGCCAGCAGTTTAGGGACTAGCGGGGAAAGGCGAAATGAGCAGTTCTTC. It encodes CASSLGTSGERRNEQFF.

The chain uses TRBV18 and TRBJ2-7; D is perhaps TRBD2 (5 bases). Germline V gene data show CDR1 as KGHSH and CDR2 as LQKENI. The CDR3 has 14 amino acids. Trimming took 3 bases from V and 3 from J, leaving 12 bases between them. The CDR3 sequence is CASSPQSGSYEQYF. CDR3 sequence (DNA): TGTGCCAGCTCACCGCAGTCGGGGAGCTACGAGCAGTACTTC.

V is TRBV7-9 and J is TRBJ2-2; 9 nucleotides match TRBD1. Unmatched junction bases numbered 5, after V lost 5 bases and J lost 7 bases. The CDR3 is made up of 14 amino acids. CDR1 SEHNR and CDR2 FQNEAQ come from the germline V gene (reference sequence). This CDR3 is CASSQQGAIGELFF. The CDR3 DNA reads as TGTGCCAGCAGCCAACAGGGGGCCATCGGGGAGCTGTTTTTT.

This clonotype has a handful of counts. The V and J genes are TRBV10-3 and TRBJ1-2, with 8 bases fitting TRBD1. Germline CDR1 and CDR2: ENHRY and SYGVKD. The V segment lost 4 bases and the J segment 7 bases; nucleotides outside the gene matches: 8. The CDR3 runs to 14 residues. The CDR3 DNA reads as TGTGCCATCAGTGTTGACAGGGGTGGCGGTGGCTACACCTTC. Encoded protein: CAISVDRGGGGYTF.

The table lists this clonotype with a few counts. J is TRBJ2-1 and V is TRBV20-1, with TRBD2 matching 11 bases. This CDR3 has 15 residues. J gave up 1 base and V 5 bases, and 4 bases lay outside the gene matches. Germline loops: CDR1 DFQATT, CDR2 SNEGSKA (reference sequence). CDR3 amino acids: CSAPPSGGSYNEQFF. The CDR3 DNA is TGCAGTGCTCCCCCTAGCGGGGGGTCCTACAATGAGCAGTTCTTC.

V is TRBV27 and J is TRBJ2-5, with 9 bases that match TRBD2. Germline loops: CDR1 MNHEY, CDR2 SMNVEV (reference sequence). Trimming cost V 0 bases and J 5 bases; bases outside gene matches: 7. The CDR3 has 16 amino acids. The CDR3 DNA reads as TGTGCCAGCAGTTTATCTTTTTGGACTAGCGACGAGACCCAGTACTTC. This encodes CASSLSFWTSDETQYF.